A selection of T cell receptor beta chains follows, all from one sample in a study of blood T cell repertoires in COVID-19. Clones were sequenced by immunoSEQ multiplex PCR, and TCRdb holds only the in-frame ones, with some missing. The sample has about 140,000 clones; around nine tenths are singletons. The specimen sequenced was peripheral blood. These receptors originate from a human donor in a cohort sampled during active COVID-19. Both conserved end residues are part of each CDR3. Fields, in order: clone size, D gene, J gene, V gene, CDR3 protein, CDR3 DNA. A D gene is named only where the DNA matches it firmly. Size tells how often a clone was seen (once, few, many) or the class of an expanded clone, and some rows leave it out.

NA | TRBD2 | TRBJ2-3 | TRBV24-1 | CATSDLGTSGGDTQYF | TGTGCCACCAGTGACCTCGGGACTAGCGGGGGAGATACGCAGTATTTT
NA | TRBD2 | TRBJ2-5 | TRBV25-1 | CASSEYDLAGFQETQYF | TGTGCCAGCAGTGAATATGACCTAGCGGGATTCCAAGAGACCCAGTACTTC
NA | TRBD1 | TRBJ2-2 | TRBV6-6 | CASSFRTGGGGGELFF | TGTGCCAGCAGTTTTCGGACAGGGGGCGGTGGCGGGGAGCTGTTTTTT
NA | NA | TRBJ2-6 | TRBV9 | CASSVDEGSGANVLTF | TGTGCCAGCAGCGTAGACGAGGGATCTGGGGCCAACGTCCTGACTTTC
NA | TRBD1 | TRBJ2-5 | TRBV5-8 | CASTTEETGKETQYF | TGTGCCAGCACCACGGAGGAGACAGGGAAAGAGACCCAGTACTTC
NA | TRBD1 | TRBJ2-7 | TRBV2 | CASSPGQGSSYEQYF | TGTGCCAGCAGCCCTGGACAGGGGAGCTCCTACGAGCAGTACTTC
NA | TRBD2 | TRBJ2-5 | TRBV12-3/TRBV12-4 | CASSRTSPETQYF | TGTGCCAGCAGCCGGACTAGCCCAGAGACCCAGTACTTC
NA | NA | TRBJ2-2 | TRBV4-3 | CASSQDLRGATGELFF | TGCGCCAGCAGCCAAGATCTACGGGGAGCCACCGGGGAGCTGTTTTTT
NA | TRBD1 | TRBJ2-5 | TRBV5-6 | CASSLPGQGLETQYF | TGTGCCAGCAGCTTACCGGGACAGGGCTTAGAGACCCAGTACTTC
NA | TRBD1 | TRBJ1-4 | TRBV25-1 | CASSEVPGTAATNEKLFF | TGTGCCAGCAGTGAGGTACCCGGGACAGCAGCAACTAATGAAAAACTGTTTTTT
NA | NA | TRBJ1-3 | TRBV7-3 | CASSPYPGGAGNTIYF | TGTGCCAGCAGCCCATACCCGGGCGGGGCTGGAAACACCATATATTTT
NA | NA | TRBJ2-5 | TRBV28 | CASSLGGTGSSETQYF | TGTGCCAGCAGTTTAGGGGGAACAGGGTCTTCGGAGACCCAGTACTTC
NA | NA | TRBJ1-5 | TRBV18 | CASSPSGGGGPPQHF | TGTGCCAGCTCACCCTCCGGCGGGGGAGGGCCGCCCCAGCATTTT
NA | TRBD2 | TRBJ2-2 | TRBV19 | CASSIQGLAGTGELFF | TGTGCCAGTAGTATCCAGGGACTAGCGGGTACCGGGGAGCTGTTTTTT
NA | NA | TRBJ2-7 | TRBV7-9 | CASTDGGTGVEEQYF | TGTGCCAGCACCGACGGGGGAACAGGCGTTGAAGAGCAGTACTTC
once | TRBD1 | TRBJ1-3 | TRBV30 | CAWSTGVFGNTIYF | TGTGCCTGGAGTACAGGGGTCTTTGGAAACACCATATATTTT
NA | NA | TRBJ2-7 | TRBV3-1/TRBV3-2 | CASSQRQGRNSYEQYF | TGTGCCAGCAGCCAACGTCAGGGGCGAAACTCCTACGAGCAGTACTTC
NA | NA | TRBJ2-6 | TRBV28 | CASSGGGFTGANVLTF | TGTGCCAGCAGTGGCGGGGGCTTCACCGGGGCCAACGTCCTGACTTTC
NA | NA | TRBJ1-2 | TRBV7-9 | CASSLAGGYGYTF | TGTGCCAGCAGCTTAGCGGGGGGATATGGCTACACCTTC
NA | TRBD1 | TRBJ1-4 | TRBV7-9 | CASSFTGTGGEKLFF | TGTGCCAGCAGTTTTACCGGGACAGGAGGTGAAAAACTGTTTTTT
NA | TRBD1 | TRBJ2-3 | TRBV30 | CAWSVTQGGTDTQYF | TGTGCCTGGAGTGTTACTCAGGGGGGCACAGATACGCAGTATTTT
NA | NA | TRBJ1-2 | TRBV29-1 | CSVEAAGSYGYTF | TGCAGCGTTGAAGCCGCCGGGTCCTATGGCTACACCTTC
NA | NA | TRBJ2-1 | TRBV7-2 | CASRQPGVGNEQFF | TGTGCCAGCAGACAACCGGGAGTGGGGAATGAGCAGTTCTTC
NA | NA | TRBJ1-1 | TRBV14 | CASSSSRDTEAFF | TGTGCCAGCAGCTCGAGCAGGGACACTGAAGCTTTCTTT
NA | NA | TRBJ1-2 | TRBV5-5 | CASSPEGAGARYYGYTF | TGTGCCAGCAGCCCCGAGGGAGCAGGGGCGCGATATTATGGCTACACCTTC
NA | TRBD1 | TRBJ2-7 | TRBV6-2/TRBV6-3 | CASSLIPTGQKPKEQYF | TGTGCCAGCAGTCTAATTCCGACGGGACAGAAGCCTAAAGAGCAGTACTTC
NA | NA | TRBJ2-4 | TRBV7-8 | CASSLGGRGNIQYF | TGTGCCAGCAGCTTAGGGGGCAGGGGAAACATTCAGTACTTC
few | TRBD1 | TRBJ1-1 | TRBV19 | CASSGPRTGISEAFF | TGTGCCAGTAGCGGCCCCCGGACAGGGATATCTGAAGCTTTCTTT
NA | TRBD1 | TRBJ2-2 | TRBV9 | CASSVGDRGVSGELFF | TGTGCCAGCAGCGTCGGGGACAGGGGGGTTTCCGGGGAGCTGTTTTTT
NA | NA | TRBJ2-7 | TRBV15 | CATSGRSSYEQYF | TGTGCCACCAGCGGCAGGTCCTCCTACGAGCAGTACTTC
few | NA | TRBJ1-1 | TRBV4-3 | CASSQDGLLREAFF | TGCGCCAGCAGCCAAGATGGTCTACTGAGGGAAGCTTTCTTT
NA | NA | TRBJ2-1 | TRBV10-2 | CASSSARAKGGNEQFF | TGCGCCAGCAGTTCAGCGCGGGCCAAGGGAGGAAATGAGCAGTTCTTC
NA | NA | TRBJ2-7 | TRBV5-1 | CASSPTPGQGINEQYF | TGCGCCAGCAGCCCCACCCCGGGGCAGGGGATCAACGAGCAGTACTTC
NA | NA | TRBJ1-4 | TRBV18 | CASSPPSGMGEKLFF | TGTGCCAGCTCACCACCGTCGGGGATGGGTGAAAAACTGTTTTTT
NA | TRBD1 | TRBJ2-5 | TRBV16 | CASSPPGQGQETQYF | TGTGCCAGCAGCCCCCCTGGACAGGGCCAAGAGACCCAGTACTTC
NA | NA | TRBJ1-1 | TRBV5-1 | CASSHSEGGRDAFF | TGCGCCAGCAGCCACTCGGAGGGAGGACGGGACGCTTTCTTT
NA | TRBD2 | TRBJ2-7 | TRBV24-1 | CATGLAGGNEQYF | TGTGCCACCGGACTAGCGGGAGGGAATGAGCAGTACTTC
NA | NA | TRBJ2-4 | TRBV21-1 | CASSKTFWHFGTGDWNIQYF | TGTGCCAGCAGCAAAACCTTCTGGCATTTCGGGACAGGGGACTGGAACATTCAGTACTTC
NA | NA | TRBJ2-3 | TRBV28 | CASSFAEYTDTQYF | TGTGCCAGCAGTTTTGCGGAGTACACAGATACGCAGTATTTT
NA | TRBD1 | TRBJ1-2 | TRBV27 | CASSPSGTGGYGYTF | TGTGCCAGCAGTCCAAGCGGGACAGGGGGTTATGGCTACACCTTC
once | NA | TRBJ2-7 | TRBV6-5 | CASSYQGDTRVYEQYF | TGTGCCAGCAGTTACCAAGGGGACACTAGAGTCTACGAGCAGTACTTC
NA | TRBD2 | TRBJ2-7 | TRBV18 | CASSPSLAGDSYEQYF | TGTGCCAGCTCACCCTCCCTAGCGGGGGATTCCTACGAGCAGTACTTC
NA | NA | TRBJ1-1 | TRBV3-1/TRBV3-2 | CASSQGGTEAFF | TGTGCCAGCAGCCAAGGAGGCACTGAAGCTTTCTTT
NA | NA | TRBJ2-1 | TRBV5-6 | CASSRDLRSYNEQFF | TGTGCCAGCAGCCGGGATCTCCGATCCTACAATGAGCAGTTCTTC
NA | NA | TRBJ2-1 | TRBV20-1 | CSASRGFNNEQFF | TGCAGTGCTAGTCGGGGATTTAACAATGAGCAGTTCTTC
NA | NA | TRBJ2-6 | TRBV5-5 | CASSRGGSGANVLTF | TGTGCCAGCAGCAGAGGGGGCTCTGGGGCCAACGTCCTGACTTTC
NA | NA | TRBJ2-7 | TRBV11-1 | CASSPNPQGYEQYF | TGTGCCAGCAGCCCGAACCCACAGGGCTACGAGCAGTACTTC
once | NA | TRBJ2-7 | TRBV9 | CASSVEPSQAYEQYF | TGTGCCAGCAGCGTAGAGCCTTCCCAAGCCTACGAGCAGTACTTC
NA | NA | TRBJ1-2 | TRBV29-1 | CSVPLRGGNGYTF | TGCAGCGTTCCCCTTCGAGGTGGTAATGGCTACACCTTC
NA | TRBD1 | TRBJ2-7 | TRBV7-9 | CASSPRRTGDSYEQYF | TGTGCCAGCAGCCCCAGGAGAACAGGGGACTCCTACGAGCAGTACTTC
NA | NA | TRBJ2-7 | TRBV27 | CASATLKGRDEQYF | TGTGCCAGCGCCACTCTGAAAGGCCGGGACGAGCAGTACTTC
NA | NA | TRBJ2-7 | TRBV7-8 | CASSLDGTPTSYEQYF | TGTGCCAGCAGCTTAGACGGGACACCCACCTCCTACGAGCAGTACTTC
NA | NA | TRBJ2-7 | TRBV28 | CASTLTAQGDEQYF | TGTGCCAGCACCTTAACGGCCCAGGGTGACGAGCAGTACTTC
NA | NA | TRBJ2-1 | TRBV18 | CASSSVGAVQFF | TGTGCCAGCTCTTCGGTTGGGGCCGTGCAGTTCTTC
NA | TRBD1 | TRBJ2-7 | TRBV19 | CASGGQGAYEQYF | TGTGCCAGTGGGGGACAGGGGGCCTACGAGCAGTACTTC
NA | NA | TRBJ2-7 | TRBV27 | CASSSQGPSYEQYF | TGTGCCAGCAGTTCCCAGGGTCCCTCCTACGAGCAGTACTTC
once | TRBD1 | TRBJ2-2 | TRBV5-1 | CASSIRQGMPGELFF | TGCGCCAGCAGCATCCGACAGGGTATGCCCGGGGAGCTGTTTTTT